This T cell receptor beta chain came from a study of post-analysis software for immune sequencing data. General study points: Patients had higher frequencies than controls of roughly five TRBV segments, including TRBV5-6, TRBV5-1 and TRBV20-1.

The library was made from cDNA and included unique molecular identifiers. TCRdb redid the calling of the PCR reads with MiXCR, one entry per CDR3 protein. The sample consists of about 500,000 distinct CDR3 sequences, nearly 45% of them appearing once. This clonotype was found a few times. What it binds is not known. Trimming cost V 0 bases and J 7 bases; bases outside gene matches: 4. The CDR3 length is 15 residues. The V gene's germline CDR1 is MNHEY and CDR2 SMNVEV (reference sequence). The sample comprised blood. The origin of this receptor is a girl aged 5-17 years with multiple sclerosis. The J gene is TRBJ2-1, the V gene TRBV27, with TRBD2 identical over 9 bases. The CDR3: CASSLSASGKNEQFF. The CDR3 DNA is TGTGCCAGCAGTTTATCGGCTAGCGGGAAGAATGAGCAGTTCTTC.